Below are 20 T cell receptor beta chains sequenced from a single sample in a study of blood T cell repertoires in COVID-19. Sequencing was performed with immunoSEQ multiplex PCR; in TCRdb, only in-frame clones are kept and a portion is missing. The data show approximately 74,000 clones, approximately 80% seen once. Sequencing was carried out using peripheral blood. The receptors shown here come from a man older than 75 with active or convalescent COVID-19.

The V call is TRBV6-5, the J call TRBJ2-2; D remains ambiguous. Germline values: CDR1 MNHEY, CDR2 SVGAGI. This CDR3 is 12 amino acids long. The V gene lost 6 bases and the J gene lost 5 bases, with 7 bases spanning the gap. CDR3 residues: CASRPVTGELFF. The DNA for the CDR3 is TGTGCCAGCAGGCCGGTGACCGGGGAGCTGTTTTTT.

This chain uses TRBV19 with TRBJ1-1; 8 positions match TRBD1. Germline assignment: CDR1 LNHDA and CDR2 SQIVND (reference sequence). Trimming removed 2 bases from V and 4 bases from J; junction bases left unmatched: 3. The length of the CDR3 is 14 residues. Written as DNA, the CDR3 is TGTGCCAGTAGTATATCAGGGGGCCTCACTGAAGCTTTCTTT. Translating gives CASSISGGLTEAFF. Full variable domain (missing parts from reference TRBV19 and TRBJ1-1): DGGITQSPKYLFRKEGQNVTLSCEQNLNHDAMYWYRQDPGQGLRLIYYSQIVNDFQKGDIAEGYSVSREKKESFPLTVTSAQKNPTAFYLCASSISGGLTEAFFGQGTRLTVV.

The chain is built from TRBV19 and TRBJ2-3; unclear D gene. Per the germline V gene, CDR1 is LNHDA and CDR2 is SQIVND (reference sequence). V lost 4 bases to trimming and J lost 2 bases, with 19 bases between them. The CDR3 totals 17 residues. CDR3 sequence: CASSTQPGGHSTDTQYF. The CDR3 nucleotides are TGTGCCAGTAGTACACAACCCGGCGGCCACTCCACAGATACGCAGTATTTT.

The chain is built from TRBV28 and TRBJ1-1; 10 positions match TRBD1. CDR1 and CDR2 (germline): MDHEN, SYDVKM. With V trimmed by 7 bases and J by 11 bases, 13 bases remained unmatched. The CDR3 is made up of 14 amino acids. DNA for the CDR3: TGTGCCAGCAAGCCCTCAGCCGGGACAGGGGTTGCTTTCTTT. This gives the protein CASKPSAGTGVAFF.

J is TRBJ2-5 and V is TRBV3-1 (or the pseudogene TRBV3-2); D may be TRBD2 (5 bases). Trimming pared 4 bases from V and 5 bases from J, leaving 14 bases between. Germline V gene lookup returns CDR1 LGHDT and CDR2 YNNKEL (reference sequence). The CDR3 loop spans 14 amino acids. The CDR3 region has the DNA TGTGCCAGCAGCCCCCAACTAGTACGTGAGACCCAGTACTTC. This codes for CASSPQLVRETQYF.

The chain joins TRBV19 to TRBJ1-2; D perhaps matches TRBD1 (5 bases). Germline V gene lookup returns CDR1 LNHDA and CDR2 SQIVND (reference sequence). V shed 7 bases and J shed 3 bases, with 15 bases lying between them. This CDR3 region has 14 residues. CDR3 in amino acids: CASKGFGRDYGYTF. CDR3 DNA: TGTGCCAGTAAAGGATTCGGCAGGGACTATGGCTACACCTTC.

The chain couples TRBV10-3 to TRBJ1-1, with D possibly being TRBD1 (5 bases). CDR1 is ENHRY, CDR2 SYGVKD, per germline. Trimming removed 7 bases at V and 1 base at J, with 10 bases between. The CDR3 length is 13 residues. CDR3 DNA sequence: TGTGCCATCACCGACAGAAAGAACACTGAAGCTTTCTTT. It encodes CAITDRKNTEAFF.

The CDR3, as DNA: TGTGCCAGTGCTACGAGATTAACAGAAGGAGGCTACACCTTC. It translates to CASATRLTEGGYTF. This chain joins TRBV19 and TRBJ1-2; D gene unclear. Trimming pared 8 bases from V and 8 bases from J, leaving 21 bases between. The CDR3 loop spans 14 amino acids. CDR1 and CDR2 (germline): LNHDA, SQIVND (reference sequence).

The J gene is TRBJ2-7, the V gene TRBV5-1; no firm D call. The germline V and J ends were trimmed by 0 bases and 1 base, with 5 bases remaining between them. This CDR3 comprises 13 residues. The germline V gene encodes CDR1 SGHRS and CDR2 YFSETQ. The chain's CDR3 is CASSLAPSYEQYF. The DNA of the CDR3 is TGCGCCAGCAGCTTGGCCCCATCCTACGAGCAGTACTTC.

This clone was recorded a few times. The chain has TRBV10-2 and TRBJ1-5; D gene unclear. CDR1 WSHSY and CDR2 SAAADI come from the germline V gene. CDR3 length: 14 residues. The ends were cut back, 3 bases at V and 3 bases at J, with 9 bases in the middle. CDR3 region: CASSDQTYNQPQHF. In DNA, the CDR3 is TGCGCCAGCAGTGACCAGACATACAATCAGCCCCAGCATTTT.

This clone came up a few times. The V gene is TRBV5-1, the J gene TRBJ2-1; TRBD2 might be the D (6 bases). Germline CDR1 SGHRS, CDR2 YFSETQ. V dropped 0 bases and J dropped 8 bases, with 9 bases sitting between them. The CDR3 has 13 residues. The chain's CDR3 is CASSLEGRHEQFF. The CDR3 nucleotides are TGCGCCAGCAGCTTGGAGGGGAGGCATGAGCAGTTCTTC.

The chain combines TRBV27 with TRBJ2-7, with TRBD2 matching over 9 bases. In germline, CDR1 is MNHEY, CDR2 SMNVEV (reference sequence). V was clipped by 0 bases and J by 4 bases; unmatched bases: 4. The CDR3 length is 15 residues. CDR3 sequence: CASSLSSGRRYEQYF. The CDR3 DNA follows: TGTGCCAGCAGTTTATCTAGCGGGAGAAGGTACGAGCAGTACTTC.

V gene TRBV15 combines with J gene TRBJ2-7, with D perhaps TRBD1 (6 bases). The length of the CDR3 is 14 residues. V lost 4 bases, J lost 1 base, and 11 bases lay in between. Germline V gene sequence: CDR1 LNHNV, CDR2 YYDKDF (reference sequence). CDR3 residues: CATSTGTTSYEQYF. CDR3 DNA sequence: TGTGCCACCAGCACCGGGACAACTTCCTACGAGCAGTACTTC.

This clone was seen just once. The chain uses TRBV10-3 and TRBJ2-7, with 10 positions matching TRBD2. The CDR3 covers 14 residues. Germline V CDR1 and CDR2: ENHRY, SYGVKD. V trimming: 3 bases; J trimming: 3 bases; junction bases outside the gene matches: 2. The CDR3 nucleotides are TGTGCCATCAGTGACGGGACTAGCGACTACGAGCAGTACTTC. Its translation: CAISDGTSDYEQYF.

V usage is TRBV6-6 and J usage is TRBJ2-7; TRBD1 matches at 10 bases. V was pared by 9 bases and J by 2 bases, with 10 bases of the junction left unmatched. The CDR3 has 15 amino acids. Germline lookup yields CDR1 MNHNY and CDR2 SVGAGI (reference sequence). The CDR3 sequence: CASTFRGQGAYEQYF. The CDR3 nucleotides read TGTGCCAGTACCTTTCGCGGACAGGGGGCCTACGAGCAGTACTTC.

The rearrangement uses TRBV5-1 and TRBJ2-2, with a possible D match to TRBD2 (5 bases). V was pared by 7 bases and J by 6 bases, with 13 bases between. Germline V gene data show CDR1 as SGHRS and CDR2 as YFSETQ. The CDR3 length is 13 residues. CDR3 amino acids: CASALRVAGELFF. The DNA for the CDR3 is TGCGCCAGCGCCTTGAGGGTCGCCGGGGAGCTGTTTTTT.

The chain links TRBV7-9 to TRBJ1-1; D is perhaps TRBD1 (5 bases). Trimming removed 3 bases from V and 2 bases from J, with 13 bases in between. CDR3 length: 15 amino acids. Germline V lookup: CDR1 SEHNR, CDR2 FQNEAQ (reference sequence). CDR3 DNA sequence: TGTGCCAGCAGCTTCCCGGGAGACAGAAACACTGAAGCTTTCTTT. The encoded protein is CASSFPGDRNTEAFF.

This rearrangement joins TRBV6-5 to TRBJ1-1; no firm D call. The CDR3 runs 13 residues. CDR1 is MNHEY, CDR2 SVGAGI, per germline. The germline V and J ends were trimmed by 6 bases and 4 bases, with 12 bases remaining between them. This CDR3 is CASRVTLGTEAFF. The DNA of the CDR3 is TGTGCCAGCAGGGTCACGCTCGGCACTGAAGCTTTCTTT.

The CDR3 sequence: CASSQEISGQGATEAFF. Written as DNA, the CDR3 is TGCGCCAGCAGCCAAGAGATCTCGGGACAGGGGGCCACTGAAGCTTTCTTT. The chain combines TRBV4-3 with TRBJ1-1, with 12 bases fitting TRBD1. Germline CDR1 and CDR2: LGHNA and YSLEER. The CDR3 runs 17 residues. The V segment lost 0 bases and the J segment 4 bases; nucleotides outside the gene matches: 6.

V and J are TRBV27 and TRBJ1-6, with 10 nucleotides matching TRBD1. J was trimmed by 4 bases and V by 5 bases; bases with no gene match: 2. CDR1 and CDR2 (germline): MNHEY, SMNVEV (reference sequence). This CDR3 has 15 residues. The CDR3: CASSRTGGYNSPLHF. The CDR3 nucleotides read TGTGCCAGCAGTAGGACAGGGGGGTATAATTCACCCCTCCACTTT.